What follows is one TCR beta chain and its context. This clonotype came up a few times. No cognate antigen has been identified for it. No much larger clone is present one base from it, and per-base qualities are unavailable. The time point label, read with the paper, signifies: sample taken at primary tumor resection. TCR sequencing used whole RNA extracted from tumor and nontumor lung tissue, or from cryopreserved PBMC samples, without cell sorting. Donors were some 67 patients with early-stage, untreated non-small cell lung cancer from the lung TRACERx cohort. A patient was chosen for TCR sequencing only when enough RNA was available from at least two tumor regions. Libraries were prepared through 5' RACE. The instrument was a NextSeq 500. In the TCR library protocol, a unique molecular identifier was attached to each TCR cDNA molecule so that PCR and sequencing errors could be corrected. In the authors' own workflow: Decombinator tools were used for TCR identification, UMI-based error correction and CDR3 extraction. Expanded TCRs were defined as those above a frequency of 2 per 1,000, corresponding to the top 1% of the tumor frequency distribution. Each repertoire was subsampled 100 times to 5,000 TCRs, after which Renyi diversity was computed with the R vegan package. CDR3 similarity networks were built from amino acid triplet string-kernel similarity, with CDR3s being connected when pairwise similarity was above 0.82. Starting from the raw public reads, TCRdb applied fastp trimming at Q25, assembled clones with MiXCR and retained in-frame beta chains. Here each entry gathers all rows of one CDR3 protein and keeps the most common genes and DNA. These V and J calls are TCRdb output, not the study's own analysis. For this sample there are just over 25,000 distinct CDR3 sequences; about 13% appear just once. About 26% of the sample is held by the ten biggest clonotypes.

The junction shows trimming of 3 bases on V and 4 bases on J, and the gene matches do not reach 5 bases of it. The germline V gene (reference sequence) provides CDR1 SGHKS and CDR2 YYEKEE. Including cysteine and phenylalanine, the CDR3 has 14 amino acids. Only CDR3 DNA remains: 42 bases, in frame from the first base. The sample comes from a study of spatial heterogeneity in lung cancer (dated by TCRdb to the late 2010s). Looking at the study overall: More beta-chain than alpha-chain transcripts were consistently detected, likely reflecting higher beta-chain transcript abundance. In the raw uncorrected reads, each unique combination of TCR and UMI appeared more than ten times on average. The study quantitatively compared TCR alpha and beta repertoires across multiple tumor regions, matched nontumor lung and blood in non-small cell lung cancer. Nonsynonymous mutation counts, determined by whole-exome sequencing of tumor tissue, were related to features of the TCR repertoire. Both alpha and beta chains were TCR-sequenced in 200 to 250 tumor regions, approximately 68 matched nontumor lung samples and roughly 50 PBMC samples obtained at surgery. Here is what the overall study found, with its caveats: Confirming at a functional level the hypothesis that regional TCRs recognize regional mutations was considered to require additional single-cell paired TCR alpha and beta sequencing. Ubiquitous expanded tumor TCRs were found in blood more often at tumor resection than at routine follow-up.

The TCR comes from a female donor with early-stage non-small cell lung cancer. Sequences were derived from PBMCs, sampled at surgery. The rearrangement joined TRBV5-5 to TRBJ2-7, and TRBD1 matches 9 of the central bases. This receptor carries the CDR3 CASSYRDRDYEQYF. The sequence in DNA is TGTGCCAGCAGCTACCGGGACAGGGATTACGAGCAGTACTTC. With all but the CDR3 taken from the reference TRBV5-5 and TRBJ2-7 genes, the full variable domain is: DAGVTQSPTHLIKTRGQQVTLRCSPISGHKSVSWYQQVLGQGPQFIFQYYEKEERGRGNFPDRFSARQFPNYSSELNVNALLLGDSALYLCASSYRDRDYEQYFGPGTRLTVT.